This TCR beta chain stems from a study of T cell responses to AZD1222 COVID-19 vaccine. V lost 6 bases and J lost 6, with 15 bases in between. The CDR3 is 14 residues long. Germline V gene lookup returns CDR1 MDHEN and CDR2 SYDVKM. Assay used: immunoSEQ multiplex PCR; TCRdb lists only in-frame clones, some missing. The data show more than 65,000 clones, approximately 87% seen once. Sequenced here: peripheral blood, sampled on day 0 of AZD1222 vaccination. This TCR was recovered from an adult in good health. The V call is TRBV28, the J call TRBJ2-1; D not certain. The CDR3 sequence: CASRLSFPGNEQFF. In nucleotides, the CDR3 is TGTGCCAGCAGGCTGAGCTTTCCGGGCAATGAGCAGTTCTTC.